These T cell receptor beta chains were read from a single sample in a study of OX40 agonist ivuxolimab in advanced cancers. TCRdb's table, derived via immunoSEQ multiplex PCR, lists solely in-frame clones and lacks some. This sample has approximately 48,000 clones, with 87% found just once. This material consisted of CD4+ or CD8+ T cells sorted from blood, taken in a trial of the OX40 agonist ivuxolimab. These receptor sequences come from an adult with an advanced solid tumor such as melanoma, head and neck, liver or kidney cancer. The CDR3 runs from the conserved cysteine through the conserved F or W. Fields, in order: CDR3 protein, CDR3 DNA, J gene, D gene, V gene, clone size. D genes are given only for firm matches. Size tells how often a clone was seen (once, few, many) or the class of an expanded clone, and some rows leave it out.

CDR3: CASSLALRSNTGELFF
DNA: TGTGCCAGCAGCTTAGCACTCAGGTCGAACACCGGGGAGCTGTTTTTT
J: TRBJ2-2
D: .
V: TRBV7-2
size: .

CDR3: CASSPSGSANYGYTF
DNA: TGTGCCAGCAGCCCGTCCGGGAGCGCTAACTATGGCTACACCTTC
J: TRBJ1-2
D: .
V: TRBV7-3
size: .

CDR3: CASSPASGVNEQFF
DNA: TGTGCCAGCAGCCCCGCCTCAGGGGTCAATGAGCAGTTCTTC
J: TRBJ2-1
D: .
V: TRBV9
size: .

CDR3: CASSPPEASSGYTF
DNA: TGTGCCAGCTCACCACCGGAGGCGAGTAGTGGCTACACCTTC
J: TRBJ1-2
D: .
V: TRBV18
size: .

CDR3: CASSQVGTGELFF
DNA: TGTGCCAGCAGCCAAGTTGGCACCGGGGAGCTGTTTTTT
J: TRBJ2-2
D: .
V: TRBV6-5
size: .

CDR3: CASSHYYEQYF
DNA: TGTGCCAGCAGCCATTATTACGAGCAGTACTTC
J: TRBJ2-7
D: .
V: TRBV5-8
size: .

CDR3: CASSPLEGATNEKLFF
DNA: TGTGCCAGCAGCCCCCTAGAGGGAGCAACTAATGAAAAACTGTTTTTT
J: TRBJ1-4
D: .
V: TRBV27
size: .

CDR3: CASTSGTSGPEETQYF
DNA: TGCGCCAGCACGTCCGGGACTAGCGGACCGGAAGAGACCCAGTACTTC
J: TRBJ2-5
D: TRBD2
V: TRBV5-1
size: .

CDR3: CASSGTGTVEAFF
DNA: TGTGCCAGCAGCGGAACCGGGACAGTTGAAGCTTTCTTT
J: TRBJ1-1
D: TRBD1
V: TRBV9
size: .

CDR3: CASVRGNQETQYF
DNA: TGTGCCAGTGTCAGGGGGAACCAAGAGACCCAGTACTTC
J: TRBJ2-5
D: TRBD1
V: TRBV7-9
size: .

CDR3: CASSPPTGRDFYEQYF
DNA: TGTGCCAGCAGCCCGCCCACCGGGCGCGACTTCTACGAGCAGTACTTC
J: TRBJ2-7
D: .
V: TRBV7-9
size: .

CDR3: CASQPPSGRANGYTF
DNA: TGTGCCAGCCAGCCCCCTAGTGGCAGGGCAAATGGCTACACCTTC
J: TRBJ1-2
D: .
V: TRBV6-4
size: once

CDR3: CASSLGGEVNEQFF
DNA: TGTGCCAGCAGCCTAGGGGGGGAAGTCAATGAGCAGTTCTTC
J: TRBJ2-1
D: .
V: TRBV9
size: .

CDR3: CASSPLTGSYGYTF
DNA: TGTGCCAGCAGCCCCCTCACAGGGTCCTATGGCTACACCTTC
J: TRBJ1-2
D: .
V: TRBV5-4
size: .

CDR3: CASSLIGGNQPQHF
DNA: TGTGCCAGCAGCCTCATAGGGGGCAATCAGCCCCAGCATTTT
J: TRBJ1-5
D: .
V: TRBV7-6
size: .

CDR3: CASSLSNLGLAESGEQFF
DNA: TGTGCCAGCAGCTTATCAAATCTGGGACTAGCGGAGTCTGGGGAGCAGTTCTTC
J: TRBJ2-1
D: TRBD2
V: TRBV7-3
size: .

CDR3: CASSREVVYEQYF
DNA: TGTGCCAGCAGCCGTGAGGTCGTCTACGAGCAGTACTTC
J: TRBJ2-7
D: .
V: TRBV7-2
size: .

CDR3: CAIRDPGQNTEAFF
DNA: TGTGCCATCAGGGACCCGGGACAGAACACTGAAGCTTTCTTT
J: TRBJ1-1
D: .
V: TRBV10-3
size: .

CDR3: CASSLTGGLYNEQFF
DNA: TGTGCCAGCAGTCTGACAGGGGGTTTGTACAATGAGCAGTTCTTC
J: TRBJ2-1
D: TRBD1
V: TRBV6-1
size: .

CDR3: CASSTRLVSETQYF
DNA: TGTGCCAGCAGCACCAGGCTGGTGTCAGAGACCCAGTACTTC
J: TRBJ2-5
D: .
V: TRBV2
size: few

CDR3: CASSSSDGYEQYF
DNA: TGTGCCAGCAGCTCCTCCGACGGGTACGAGCAGTACTTC
J: TRBJ2-7
D: .
V: TRBV7-3
size: .

CDR3: CASSFETSGRDDEQFF
DNA: TGTGCCAGCAGTTTCGAAACTAGCGGGAGGGATGATGAGCAGTTCTTC
J: TRBJ2-1
D: TRBD2
V: TRBV28
size: .

CDR3: CASSQSKLGATNYGYTF
DNA: TGTGCCAGCAGCCAATCAAAGTTGGGGGCGACAAACTATGGCTACACCTTC
J: TRBJ1-2
D: .
V: TRBV14
size: .

CDR3: CASSPGLAGVYEQFF
DNA: TGTGCCAGCAGCCCTGGACTAGCGGGAGTATATGAGCAGTTCTTC
J: TRBJ2-1
D: TRBD2
V: TRBV7-3
size: .

CDR3: CASSYSSGANTEAFF
DNA: TGTGCCAGCAGTTACTCGTCAGGGGCAAACACTGAAGCTTTCTTT
J: TRBJ1-1
D: .
V: TRBV6-5
size: .

CDR3: CASSFRDRGRDEQFF
DNA: TGTGCCAGCAGCTTCCGGGACAGGGGGCGAGATGAGCAGTTCTTC
J: TRBJ2-1
D: TRBD1
V: TRBV7-8
size: .

CDR3: CASSLDAQPQHF
DNA: TGTGCCAGCAGCTTGGACGCTCAGCCCCAGCATTTT
J: TRBJ1-5
D: .
V: TRBV5-4
size: .

CDR3: CASSMQLHNNQPQHF
DNA: TGTGCCAGTAGTATGCAGCTCCATAACAATCAGCCCCAGCATTTT
J: TRBJ1-5
D: .
V: TRBV19
size: .

CDR3: CASSPGTAPEAFF
DNA: TGTGCCAGCAGTCCCGGGACAGCCCCTGAAGCTTTCTTT
J: TRBJ1-1
D: TRBD1
V: TRBV28
size: few

CDR3: CASSVARGGIEQFF
DNA: TGTGCCAGCAGCGTCGCGCGGGGGGGCATCGAGCAGTTCTTC
J: TRBJ2-1
D: TRBD2
V: TRBV9
size: .

CDR3: CASSWTSSYNEQFF
DNA: TGTGCCAGCAGCTGGACGAGCTCCTACAATGAGCAGTTCTTC
J: TRBJ2-1
D: .
V: TRBV7-9
size: .

CDR3: CASSLKVVNTEAFF
DNA: TGTGCCAGCAGCCTTAAGGTCGTGAACACTGAAGCTTTCTTT
J: TRBJ1-1
D: .
V: TRBV6-1
size: .

CDR3: CASSYSPGGTYEQYF
DNA: TGTGCCAGCAGTTACTCTCCAGGGGGGACCTACGAGCAGTACTTC
J: TRBJ2-7
D: .
V: TRBV6-5
size: .

CDR3: CASRLTSGGNNEQFF
DNA: TGTGCCAGCAGACTTACTAGCGGGGGTAACAATGAGCAGTTCTTC
J: TRBJ2-1
D: TRBD2
V: TRBV6-5
size: .

CDR3: CASSFTGGEQYF
DNA: TGTGCCAGCAGTTTCACAGGGGGCGAGCAGTACTTC
J: TRBJ2-7
D: TRBD1
V: TRBV6-5
size: .

CDR3: CASSINAGREKLFF
DNA: TGTGCCAGTAGTATAAATGCAGGTCGTGAAAAACTGTTTTTT
J: TRBJ1-4
D: .
V: TRBV19
size: .

CDR3: CASSQEDKGDLYGYTF
DNA: TGCGCCAGCAGCCAAGAAGACAAGGGGGACCTCTATGGCTACACCTTC
J: TRBJ1-2
D: .
V: TRBV4-3
size: .

CDR3: CASSYMRGVQDTQYF
DNA: TGTGCCAGCAGTTATATGCGGGGGGTCCAGGATACGCAGTATTTT
J: TRBJ2-3
D: TRBD2
V: TRBV6-5
size: .

CDR3: CASSQDQQGTSYEQYF
DNA: TGCGCCAGCAGCCAAGATCAACAGGGGACCTCCTACGAGCAGTACTTC
J: TRBJ2-7
D: TRBD1
V: TRBV4-3
size: .

CDR3: CAWSVGGGNEQFF
DNA: TGTGCCTGGAGTGTGGGGGGTGGGAATGAGCAGTTCTTC
J: TRBJ2-1
D: .
V: TRBV30
size: once

CDR3: CASSFSQNTEAFF
DNA: TGTGCCAGCAGTTTCAGTCAGAACACTGAAGCTTTCTTT
J: TRBJ1-1
D: .
V: TRBV27
size: .

CDR3: CASSLGTGVTEAFF
DNA: TGTGCCAGCAGTCTGGGGACAGGGGTCACTGAAGCTTTCTTT
J: TRBJ1-1
D: TRBD1
V: TRBV6-5
size: once

CDR3: CSVGDLGGYGYTF
DNA: TGCAGCGTTGGGGACCTAGGAGGCTATGGCTACACCTTC
J: TRBJ1-2
D: .
V: TRBV29-1
size: .

CDR3: CASSKVSGQGVYGNTIYF
DNA: TGTGCCAGCAGCAAAGTATCTGGACAGGGGGTATATGGAAACACCATATATTTT
J: TRBJ1-3
D: .
V: TRBV21-1
size: .

CDR3: CASSLDAGGVEQYF
DNA: TGTGCCAGCAGCTTGGATGCTGGGGGTGTCGAGCAGTACTTC
J: TRBJ2-7
D: .
V: TRBV5-6
size: .

CDR3: CASSLEGSYNEQFF
DNA: TGTGCCAGCAGCTTAGAGGGCAGCTACAATGAGCAGTTCTTC
J: TRBJ2-1
D: .
V: TRBV13
size: .